Below, 23 T cell receptor beta chains from the same sample are listed, as sequenced in a study of T cell responses to AZD1222 COVID-19 vaccine. TCRdb keeps only in-frame clones here, not all; method: immunoSEQ multiplex PCR. The sample shows about 130,000 clones, approximately 84% of them seen only once. The sequences come from peripheral blood, collected on day 0 of AZD1222 vaccination. The source is an adult in good health.

This clone was seen only a few times. As DNA, the CDR3 is TGTGCCAGCAGCGTAGAGGGTTATGAAGCTTTCTTT. It translates to CASSVEGYEAFF. This chain joins TRBV9 and TRBJ1-1, with D uncertain. Germline V gene lookup returns CDR1 SGDLS and CDR2 YYNGEE. The CDR3 has 12 residues. V was clipped by 0 bases and J by 7 bases, with 7 bases between them.

This chain connects TRBV4-3 to TRBJ1-1; D ambiguous. Trimming removed 1 base from V and 8 bases from J, with 14 bases in between. This CDR3 region has 14 residues. Germline CDR1 LGHNA, CDR2 YSLEER. The CDR3 loop reads CASSQVNLDGEAFF. The CDR3 nucleotides read TGCGCCAGCAGCCAAGTAAATTTGGACGGCGAAGCTTTCTTT.

J is TRBJ1-5 and V is TRBV18; no definite D call. The CDR3 sequence is 15 residues long. In germline, CDR1 is KGHSH, CDR2 LQKENI. V was clipped by 2 bases and J by 0 bases, with 8 bases between them. CDR3 region: CASSPESNSNQPQHF. Written as DNA, the CDR3 is TGTGCCAGCTCACCAGAGAGTAATAGCAATCAGCCCCAGCATTTT. Full variable domain (missing parts from reference TRBV18 and TRBJ1-5): NAGVMQNPRHLVRRRGQEARLRCSPMKGHSHVYWYRQLPEEGLKFMVYLQKENIIDESGMPKERFSAEFPKEGPSILRIQQVVRGDSAAYFCASSPESNSNQPQHFGDGTRLSIL.

This rearrangement joins TRBV4-2 to TRBJ1-2; D remains unclear. Trimming left V 3 bases short and J 3 bases short, with 14 bases between. The CDR3 has 15 residues. CDR1 LGHNA and CDR2 YNFKEQ come from the germline V gene. The CDR3 DNA is TGTGCCAGCAGCCAGGCGACGGGCAATTACTATGGCTACACCTTC. The encoded protein is CASSQATGNYYGYTF.

V gene TRBV4-2 combines with J gene TRBJ2-7, with 10 nucleotides matching TRBD2. This CDR3 is 16 amino acids long. Germline V CDR1 and CDR2: LGHNA, YNFKEQ. Losses at the gene ends were 4 bases for V and 0 bases for J; bases not matched to a gene: 6. In DNA, the CDR3 is TGTGCCAGCAGCCTCCACACTAGCGGGGTCTCCTACGAGCAGTACTTC. Protein sequence: CASSLHTSGVSYEQYF.

A few counts support this clone. The chain has TRBV9 and TRBJ1-4, with a weak D call TRBD1 (6 bases). Germline V gene data show CDR1 as SGDLS and CDR2 as YYNGEE. This CDR3 spans 15 amino acids. The V and J ends lost 8 bases and 7 bases respectively, with 21 bases between them. The CDR3 here is CASSLQGLGGEKLFF. CDR3 sequence (DNA): TGTGCCAGTAGCCTACAGGGTCTCGGAGGTGAAAAACTGTTTTTT.

This clone was picked up one time. This chain uses TRBV5-4 with TRBJ1-2; 11 nucleotides align to TRBD1. The germline V gene has CDR1 SGHNT and CDR2 YYREEE (reference sequence). The trim removed 5 bases at V and 6 bases at J, leaving 3 bases unmatched. This CDR3 has 13 residues. For the CDR3, the DNA is TGTGCCAGCAGTAGGGACAGGGGGAATGGCTACACCTTC. Its translation: CASSRDRGNGYTF.

The chain recombines TRBV24-1 with TRBJ2-7; D is perhaps TRBD2 (6 bases). The CDR3 is made up of 13 amino acids. Germline V gives CDR1 KGHDR, CDR2 SFDVKD. V dropped 5 bases and J dropped 5 bases, with 12 bases sitting between them. The CDR3 coding sequence is TGTGCCACCAGTGCCTTACGGGGGAACGAGCAGTACTTC. It encodes CATSALRGNEQYF.

The CDR3 nucleotides read TGTGCCAGCAGTTATCGGGCAGACTATGGCTACACCTTC. Protein product: CASSYRADYGYTF. The chain uses TRBV6-5 and TRBJ1-2, with D hard to call. Trimming left V 3 bases short and J 3 bases short, with 8 bases between. The germline CDR1 and CDR2 sequences are MNHEY and SVGAGI. This CDR3 spans 13 amino acids.

V and J are TRBV27 and TRBJ1-1; 10 bases align to TRBD1. The V and J ends lost 2 bases and 4 bases, in that order; junction bases with no gene match: 19. The CDR3 spans 20 residues. Germline CDR1 reads MNHEY; CDR2 reads SMNVEV (reference sequence). The CDR3 protein is CASSLPHPTGGPMVGTEAFF. As DNA, the CDR3 is TGTGCCAGCAGTTTACCCCACCCGACAGGGGGCCCTATGGTTGGCACTGAAGCTTTCTTT.

To note about this clone: At one end the junction does not follow the germline gene, possibly because of a read error. The V call is TRBV20-1, the J call TRBJ2-7; no clear D gene. CDR3 length: 11 amino acids. CDR1 is DFQATT and CDR2 is SNEGSKA in the germline V gene (reference sequence). The CDR3 spells CSAREVLTEHF. Written as DNA, the CDR3 is TGCAGTGCTAGAGAAGTCCTAACCGAGCACTTC.

This clone was recorded a few times. The chain links TRBV5-1 to TRBJ2-2; TRBD2 is a possible D gene (7 bases). V lost 1 base and J lost 3, with 16 bases in between. This CDR3 comprises 17 residues. Germline V gives CDR1 SGHRS, CDR2 YFSETQ. CDR3 nucleotide sequence: TGCGCCAGCAGCTTGTTCCCCAGCGGGACATACACCGGGGAGCTGTTTTTT. Amino acid sequence: CASSLFPSGTYTGELFF.

The chain carries TRBV7-8 and TRBJ2-7; D unclear. This CDR3 is built from 13 residues. Between the trimmed V and J ends, which lost 5 bases and 2 bases, there was a span of 10 bases. From germline, CDR1 is SGHVS and CDR2 FQNEAQ. In DNA form, the CDR3 reads TGTGCCAGCAGCCATTCGGGTGCCTACGAGCAGTACTTC. This gives the protein CASSHSGAYEQYF.

This clone was observed once. The genes are TRBV4-3 and TRBJ2-3; D may be TRBD2 (5 bases). The CDR3 contains 15 residues. The V gene's germline CDR1 is LGHNA and CDR2 YSLEER. Between the trimmed V and J ends, which lost 0 bases and 2 bases, there was a span of 9 bases. The CDR3 here is CASSQEWGDTDTQYF. CDR3 bases: TGCGCCAGCAGCCAAGAATGGGGAGACACAGATACGCAGTATTTT.

The rearrangement links TRBV6-2 or TRBV6-3 to TRBJ1-5; 7 bases are shared with TRBD1. Germline values: CDR1 MNHEY, CDR2 SVGEGT. This CDR3 contains 17 residues. V lost 0 bases, J lost 0 bases, and 5 bases stayed unmatched. CDR3 amino acids: CASSYSGRGYSNQPQHF. CDR3 nucleotides: TGTGCCAGCAGTTACTCTGGCAGGGGGTATAGCAATCAGCCCCAGCATTTT.

The chain combines TRBV10-1 with TRBJ2-3, with 7 bases matching TRBD1. This CDR3 spans 17 amino acids. Germline V gives CDR1 WNHNN, CDR2 SYGVQD (reference sequence). V trimming: 5 bases; J trimming: 2 bases; junction bases outside the gene matches: 13. The CDR3 region is CASSKERPGQNTDTQYF. The CDR3 coding sequence is TGCGCCAGCAGTAAGGAAAGACCGGGACAGAACACAGATACGCAGTATTTT.

In its sample, this clone was seen once. The chain links TRBV28 to TRBJ2-4, with TRBD2 matching over 7 bases. The CDR3 is 16 amino acids. J lost 0 bases, V lost 2 bases, and 4 bases had no gene match. Germline V gene sequence: CDR1 MDHEN, CDR2 SYDVKM. DNA for the CDR3: TGTGCCAGCAGTTTAGGGACTACCCTAGCCAAAAACATTCAGTACTTC. Translating gives CASSLGTTLAKNIQYF.

This chain joins TRBV15 and TRBJ2-5; D is possibly TRBD2 (5 bases). Germline V gene data show CDR1 as LNHNV and CDR2 as YYDKDF (reference sequence). Trimming took off 1 base at V and 5 bases at J, with 17 bases between the two ends. The CDR3 covers 16 residues. CDR3 bases: TGTGCCACCAGCAGAGGGGCAGACTATAATGGCGAGACCCAGTACTTC. It yields the protein CATSRGADYNGETQYF.

The rearrangement uses TRBV11-2 and TRBJ2-7; tentatively, D is TRBD2 (6 bases). The CDR3 length is 12 residues. Germline CDR1 and CDR2: SGHAT and FQNNGV. The V gene lost 3 bases and the J gene lost 6 bases, with 9 bases spanning the gap. The CDR3, as DNA: TGTGCCAGCAGCTTGGGGGGAACCGAGCAGTACTTC. Translation: CASSLGGTEQYF.

This clone appeared a few times. Other DNA sequences in the same sample also yield this CDR3. The chain combines TRBV3-1 (or the pseudogene TRBV3-2) with TRBJ1-5, with D tentatively TRBD1 (5 bases). CDR1 LGHDT and CDR2 YNNKEL come from the germline V gene (reference sequence). V gave up 4 bases and J gave up 5 bases, with 6 bases separating them. This CDR3 contains 12 residues. CDR3 loop: CASSLGDQPQHF. CDR3 nucleotides: TGTGCCAGCAGCCTAGGGGATCAGCCCCAGCATTTT.

This chain uses TRBV5-1 with TRBJ2-1; D not resolved. The CDR3 is 15 residues long. Trimming left V 4 bases short and J 1 base short, with 12 bases between. Germline assignment: CDR1 SGHRS and CDR2 YFSETQ. The CDR3 sequence is CASSPARSSYNEQFF. CDR3 nucleotide sequence: TGCGCCAGCAGCCCGGCACGGTCATCCTACAATGAGCAGTTCTTC.

This chain links TRBV9 with TRBJ2-5; no clear D. With 0 bases removed from V and 5 bases from J, the gap between germline ends came to 8 bases. The CDR3 covers 13 residues. CDR1 is SGDLS and CDR2 is YYNGEE in the germline V gene. CDR3 nucleotides: TGTGCCAGCAGCGTAGAAACCTGGGAGACCCAGTACTTC. Its protein product is CASSVETWETQYF.

The gene calls are TRBV6-6 and TRBJ2-1; D may correspond to TRBD1 or TRBD2 (6 bases each). Germline V gene data show CDR1 as MNHNY and CDR2 as SVGAGI (reference sequence). The CDR3 consists of 14 residues. Trimming shortened V by 6 bases and J by 3 bases, and 12 bases separated the two germline ends. This chain's CDR3 is CASSSRGDYNEQFF. The CDR3 region has the DNA TGTGCCAGCAGCTCAAGGGGGGACTACAATGAGCAGTTCTTC.